This TCR beta chain stems from a study of cytomegalovirus exposure and HLA in healthy donors. Study in general: The 100 to 150 validation repertoires and the 650 to 850 first-cohort repertoires shared a platform, a later analysis reported.

Produced via immunoSEQ multiplex PCR; TCRdb's table is partial and in-frame only. The sample includes 150,000 to 200,000 clones, approximately 84% of them seen just once. This clone has just a few counts. Its antigen is currently unknown. Other DNA sequences from this sample encode an identical CDR3 as well. Notes on the study in general: The study listed under 200 cytomegalovirus-associated TCR beta chains.

Germline V gene sequence: CDR1 SGHRS, CDR2 YFSETQ. The CDR3 runs to 13 residues. The V and J ends lost 5 bases and 3 bases respectively, with 9 bases between them. The chain recombines TRBV5-1 with TRBJ1-5; D is unclear. The TCR comes from a man aged 25 to 40 in good health and CMV-seropositive. The sample taken for sequencing was PBMCs. The chain's CDR3 is CASSLLSNQPQHF. The CDR3 DNA follows: TGCGCCAGCAGTTTACTATCCAATCAGCCCCAGCATTTT.